This T cell receptor beta chain was sequenced during a study of OX40 agonist ivuxolimab in advanced cancers. Study-wide context: Ivuxolimab, an agonistic anti-OX40 (CD134) antibody, was given to patients.

Germline V gene sequence: CDR1 SGHAT, CDR2 FQNNGV. This CDR3 has 17 amino acids. V shed 5 bases and J 1 base; nucleotides not matched to a gene: 8. The repertoire was sequenced with immunoSEQ multiplex PCR; TCRdb's copy has only in-frame clones and lacks some. The data contain fewer than 40,000 clones, about 80% of them singletons. Study-level points and caveats: CD8+ T cells were the subset that, on average, had more expanded clones than CD4+. At 0.1 to 3.0 mg/kg, clonal expansion of CD4+ and CD8+ blood T cells had occurred by week 6.

To note about this clone: Its antigen is undetermined.

Exclusion of a patient followed from autoimmune disease history or systemic immunosuppression. The V gene is TRBV11-2, the J gene TRBJ2-7, with 13 bases fitting TRBD2. This clonotype originated in an adult with an advanced solid tumor such as melanoma, head and neck, liver or kidney cancer. Sequenced material: CD4+ or CD8+ T cells sorted from blood, taken in a trial of the OX40 agonist ivuxolimab. This CDR3 reads CASSRTSGSTRSYEQYF. The CDR3 DNA sequence: TGTGCCAGCAGCAGGACTAGCGGGAGTACTAGATCCTACGAGCAGTACTTC.